This T cell receptor (beta chain) stems from a study of blood T cell repertoires in COVID-19. Study at large: Acute and convalescent COVID-19 specimens originated in the United States, Italy and Spain.

The repertoire was sequenced with immunoSEQ multiplex PCR; TCRdb's copy has only in-frame clones and lacks some. This table holds about 220,000 clones, around 83% found once. Participant-given clinical history determined each cohort assignment. Germline-derived CDR1 and CDR2 are SGDLS and YYNGEE. The CDR3 is 15 amino acids. Deletions cut 2 bases from V and 0 bases from J, with 11 bases between. This chain links TRBV9 with TRBJ1-2; D not certain. The sequencing input was PBMCs or T cells enriched from blood (not recorded which). This receptor was taken from a woman in her 40s with acute COVID-19. This CDR3 reads CASSVGPTTNYGYTF. DNA of the CDR3: TGTGCCAGCAGCGTCGGACCGACTACTAACTATGGCTACACCTTC.